This passage covers 9 T cell receptor beta chains from one sample sequenced in a study of blood T cell repertoires in COVID-19. Generated by immunoSEQ multiplex PCR, the TCRdb table keeps only in-frame clones and is missing some. The table includes 200,000 to 250,000 clones, over 75% detected once. The sample taken for sequencing was PBMCs or T cells enriched from blood (not recorded which). These receptors were collected from a woman between 50 and 59 years old with acute COVID-19.

The CDR3 bases are TGTGCCAGCAGCTCCTTAATCACAGATACGCAGTATTTT. It is translated as CASSSLITDTQYF. V is TRBV7-2 and J is TRBJ2-3, with D hard to call. Trimming pared 4 bases from V and 2 bases from J, leaving 7 bases between. The CDR3 runs 13 residues. CDR1 is SGHTA and CDR2 is FQGNSA in the germline V gene.

This clone was counted between two and nine times. The chain recombines TRBV6-2 or TRBV6-3 with TRBJ1-2; 7 nucleotides match TRBD1. Per the germline V gene, CDR1 is MNHEY and CDR2 is SVGEGT. The CDR3 has 17 amino acids. The V gene end was trimmed by 6 bases and the J gene end by 2 bases; junction bases not matched to a gene: 15. CDR3 DNA: TGTGCCAGCAGCAACTTTGGGACAGCGTCTGGGAACTATGGCTACACCTTC. It is translated as CASSNFGTASGNYGYTF.

CDR3 sequence reads: CASSGRGAGAHGTQYF. CDR3 nucleotides: TGTGCCAGTAGTGGTCGGGGTGCGGGGGCCCACGGTACGCAGTATTTT. This chain links TRBV19 with TRBJ2-3, with D maybe TRBD2 (7 bases). Trimming pared 5 bases from V and 8 bases from J, leaving 23 bases between. The CDR3 has 16 residues. Germline CDR1 is LNHDA and CDR2 is SQIVND (reference sequence). Complete variable domain (other parts from reference TRBV19 and TRBJ2-3): DGGITQSPKYLFRKEGQNVTLSCEQNLNHDAMYWYRQDPGQGLRLIYYSQIVNDFQKGDIAEGYSVSREKKESFPLTVTSAQKNPTAFYLCASSGRGAGAHGTQYFGPGTRLTVL.

This clone was seen ten or more times. The chain carries TRBV4-1 and TRBJ1-5; D is ambiguous. The germline V and J ends were trimmed by 1 base and 2 bases, with 12 bases remaining between them. The CDR3 spans 16 residues. Germline CDR1 reads MGHRA; CDR2 reads YSYEKL. CDR3 coding DNA: TGCGCCAGCAGCCAAGTCTTACGGGTAGGCAATCAGCCCCAGCATTTT. It translates to CASSQVLRVGNQPQHF.

The gene calls are TRBV5-4 and TRBJ2-5; TRBD2 matches 10 bases. Germline V CDR1 and CDR2: SGHNT, YYREEE (reference sequence). The CDR3 sequence is 16 residues long. V was pared by 4 bases and J by 5 bases, with 11 bases of the junction left unmatched. The CDR3 reads CASSLLAGVIRETQYF. CDR3 nucleotide sequence: TGTGCCAGCAGCCTCCTAGCGGGGGTCATAAGGGAGACCCAGTACTTC.

The rearrangement uses TRBV4-2 and TRBJ1-6; TRBD1 might be the D (5 bases). The CDR3 sequence is 15 residues long. Germline V gene data show CDR1 as LGHNA and CDR2 as YNFKEQ. Trimming stripped 4 bases from V and 9 bases from J, with 16 bases between. The CDR3 spells CASSRPDTASSPLHF. The CDR3 bases are TGTGCCAGCAGCCGACCGGACACGGCGAGTTCACCCCTCCACTTT.

CDR3 sequence reads: CASSQAGTLGSEAFF. DNA of the CDR3: TGTGCCAGCAGCCAAGCCGGGACACTAGGATCGGAAGCTTTCTTT. The chain has TRBV3-1 (or the pseudogene TRBV3-2) and TRBJ1-1; possibly TRBD1 for D (6 bases). V was pared by 1 base and J by 8 bases, with 17 bases between. Germline V gives CDR1 LGHDT, CDR2 YNNKEL (reference sequence). This CDR3 has 15 amino acids.

The chain recombines TRBV6-5 with TRBJ1-6, with 10 bases fitting TRBD1. CDR3 size: 13 residues. The V gene end was trimmed by 11 bases and the J gene end by 9 bases; junction bases not matched to a gene: 7. CDR1 is MNHEY and CDR2 is SVGAGI in the germline V gene. CDR3 DNA sequence: TGTGCCGCCCAAGGACAGGGGGGTTCACCCCTCCACTTT. This translates into CAAQGQGGSPLHF.

The V gene is TRBV7-2, the J gene TRBJ2-5; 9 bases match TRBD1. The CDR3 covers 15 residues. Germline assignment: CDR1 SGHTA and CDR2 FQGNSA. Trimming removed 3 bases from V and 5 bases from J; junction bases left unmatched: 7. This CDR3 reads CASSFGTGSGETQYF. The CDR3 DNA is TGTGCCAGCAGCTTCGGGACAGGGTCAGGGGAGACCCAGTACTTC. Using reference TRBV7-2 and TRBJ2-5 for the parts outside the CDR3, the full variable domain is GAGVSQSPSNKVTEKGKDVELRCDPISGHTALYWYRQSLGQGLEFLIYFQGNSAPDKSGLPSDRFSAERTGGSVSTLTIQRTQQEDSAVYLCASSFGTGSGETQYFGPGTRLLVL.